Sequencing of this TCR beta chain was carried out in a study of cytomegalovirus exposure and HLA in healthy donors. Points from the study as a whole: For most TCR sequences rarity was the rule, although some public TCRs occurred in many donors.

Every donor was a healthy person donating bone marrow. The PCR made use of 60 Vbeta and 13 Jbeta primers. This table comes from immunoSEQ multiplex PCR, and its TCRdb copy is limited to in-frame clones, with some not included. This sample has about 180,000 clones, with about 80% found just once. This clone has just a few counts. Its antigen is unknown. What was sequenced was PBMCs. This sequence originates from a man in his fifties or sixties in good health and CMV-seronegative.

This CDR3 reads CASSLTRTEAFF. CDR3 nucleotide sequence: TGTGCCAGCAGCTTAACGAGGACTGAAGCTTTCTTT. This chain links TRBV7-2 with TRBJ1-1; no firm D call. The V gene's germline CDR1 is SGHTA and CDR2 FQGNSA. V was pared by 2 bases and J by 5 bases, with 6 bases between. CDR3 length: 12 residues.